This TCR beta chain was observed in a study of blood T cell repertoires in COVID-19. Study-wide background: PBMCs, B-cell-depleted T cells, or T cells were the source of the cDNA or gDNA that made up the material.

Original analysis: Estimates of nucleated cell counts were drawn from the amplification of reference gene primers. Produced via immunoSEQ multiplex PCR; TCRdb's table is partial and in-frame only. D and trimming come from the DNA, and the V and J calls and clone size come from that table. The repertoire holds over 250,000 clones, with 80% to 90% as singletons. The junction had 6 bases not matched to a gene; V was cut back by 4 bases and J by 7 bases. Germline V gives CDR1 SGHTA, CDR2 FQGNSA. CDR3 length: 14 amino acids. While infection was still active, Seattle patients were enrolled and then followed longitudinally.

Sequencing used peripheral blood. The chain employs TRBV7-2 and TRBJ2-1; TRBD2 matches 8 bases. This receptor was identified in a woman aged 45-65 years with COVID-19, enrolled during active disease. The CDR3 sequence: CASSSETSVNEQFF. The CDR3 DNA follows: TGTGCCAGCAGCTCAGAGACTAGCGTGAATGAGCAGTTCTTC.